These 25 T cell receptor beta chains originate from one sample sequenced in a study of TIL therapy for anti-PD-1-resistant metastatic lung cancer. Time point indicated: pre-treatment sample, taken before nivolumab and TIL therapy. The libraries were made with immunoSEQ v3. The repertoire was sequenced with immunoSEQ multiplex PCR; TCRdb's copy has only in-frame clones and lacks some. Of 20,000 to 25,000 clones in the sample, 60% to 85% were seen once. This material consisted of blood, taken at baseline. These TCRs come from a person between 25 and 80 years old with non-small cell lung cancer.

Written as DNA, the CDR3 is TGTGCCAGCAGCAATTACCCGCACGGCGAGCAGTACTTC. Amino acids: CASSNYPHGEQYF. The chain is built from TRBV11-2 and TRBJ2-7; D uncertain. Trimming took 5 bases from V and 6 from J, leaving 14 bases between them. Germline V gene sequence: CDR1 SGHAT, CDR2 FQNNGV. The length of the CDR3 is 13 residues.

The V call is TRBV19, the J call TRBJ1-6, with D uncertain. Germline values: CDR1 LNHDA, CDR2 SQIVND (reference sequence). This CDR3 comprises 12 residues. V was shortened by 8 bases and J by 7 bases, with 9 bases between the two germline ends. In DNA, the CDR3 is TGTGCCAGTGGGGTGGGGAATTCACCCCTCCACTTT. It encodes CASGVGNSPLHF.

The chain combines TRBV6-1 with TRBJ1-2; no firm D call. Germline assignment: CDR1 MNHNS and CDR2 SASEGT. This CDR3 is built from 16 residues. V shed 2 bases and J shed 4 bases, with 17 bases lying between them. In nucleotides, the CDR3 is TGTGCCAGCAGTGAACCAGTTGGAAGGGCTCTCTATGGCTACACCTTC. Translation gives CASSEPVGRALYGYTF.

The V gene is TRBV5-1, the J gene TRBJ2-1; 9 positions agree with TRBD1. The germline CDR1 and CDR2 sequences are SGHRS and YFSETQ. V gave up 4 bases and J gave up 2 bases; unmatched junction bases: 4. This CDR3 has 15 residues. The chain's CDR3 is CASSPDRGTYNEQFF. In DNA form, the CDR3 reads TGCGCCAGCAGCCCGGACAGGGGTACCTACAATGAGCAGTTCTTC.

The chain recombines TRBV5-1 with TRBJ2-7, with TRBD2 identical over 13 bases. There are 15 residues in the CDR3. Trimming took 0 bases from V and 6 from J; bases not matched to a gene: 3. Germline CDR1 is SGHRS and CDR2 is YFSETQ. The CDR3 sequence is CASSLEGTSGAEQYF. The CDR3 nucleotides read TGCGCCAGCAGCTTGGAGGGGACTAGCGGGGCCGAGCAGTACTTC.

CDR3 sequence: CASSNGLAEQYF. CDR3 sequence (DNA): TGCGCCAGCAGCAATGGATTAGCCGAGCAGTACTTC. The chain carries TRBV5-1 and TRBJ2-7; no clear D. The CDR3 has 12 amino acids. CDR1 SGHRS and CDR2 YFSETQ come from the germline V gene. The germline V and J ends were trimmed by 4 bases and 6 bases, with 11 bases remaining between them.

The J gene is TRBJ1-6, the V gene TRBV27, with D maybe TRBD1 (5 bases). The V end was cut by 2 bases, the J end by 7 bases, with 9 bases between. CDR1 is MNHEY, CDR2 SMNVEV, per germline (reference sequence). This CDR3 spans 14 amino acids. CDR3 nucleotides: TGTGCCAGCAGTTTAGGTGCAGGGAATTCACCCCTCCACTTT. Translating gives CASSLGAGNSPLHF.

This chain joins TRBV30 and TRBJ1-4; D remains ambiguous. Trimming shortened V by 3 bases and J by 7 bases, and 18 bases separated the two germline ends. The CDR3 extends over 15 amino acids. CDR1 GTSNPN and CDR2 SVGIG come from the germline V gene (reference sequence). The CDR3 loop is CAWRSPDLRAEKLFF. As DNA, the CDR3 is TGTGCCTGGAGATCCCCAGACCTAAGGGCTGAAAAACTGTTTTTT.

V and J are TRBV5-6 and TRBJ2-3; 15 nucleotides match TRBD2. CDR1 SGHDT and CDR2 YYEEEE come from the germline V gene. Unmatched junction bases numbered 11, after V lost 1 base and J lost 5 bases. The CDR3 covers 19 residues. The CDR3 is CASSLYGGLAGGLGDTQYF. The DNA for the CDR3 is TGTGCCAGCAGCTTGTACGGAGGACTAGCGGGAGGGCTAGGAGATACGCAGTATTTT.

The chain has TRBV2 and TRBJ2-5; 8 bases align to TRBD1. CDR3 length equals 17 residues. CDR1 is SNHLY and CDR2 is FYNNEI in the germline V gene. V gave up 2 bases and J gave up 1 base; unmatched junction bases: 9. CDR3 DNA sequence: TGTGCCAGCAGTGAACACAGGGGGTGGCTTGGCCAAGAGACCCAGTACTTC. Residues: CASSEHRGWLGQETQYF. The full variable domain, in which reference TRBV2 and TRBJ2-5 provide the parts outside the CDR3, is EPEVTQTPSHQVTQMGQEVILRCVPISNHLYFYWYRQILGQKVEFLVSFYNNEISEKSEIFDDQFSVERPDGSNFTLKIRSTKLEDSAMYFCASSEHRGWLGQETQYFGPGTRLLVL.

V usage is TRBV11-2 and J usage is TRBJ1-6, with D uncertain. The length of the CDR3 is 15 residues. Germline V gene data show CDR1 as SGHAT and CDR2 as FQNNGV. Trimming shortened V by 0 bases and J by 10 bases, and 13 bases separated the two germline ends. In DNA, the CDR3 is TGTGCCAGCAGCTTAGAGCTGGTTTCAAGCTCACCCCTCCACTTT. It yields the protein CASSLELVSSSPLHF. Supplemented by reference TRBV11-2 and TRBJ1-6, the full variable domain reads EAGVAQSPRYKIIEKRQSVAFWCNPISGHATLYWYQQILGQGPKLLIQFQNNGVVDDSQLPKDRFSAERLKGVDSTLKIQPAKLEDSAVYLCASSLELVSSSPLHFGNGTRLTVT.

The chain recombines TRBV7-2 with TRBJ2-2, with D unresolved. CDR1 and CDR2 (germline): SGHTA, FQGNSA. Trimming left V 5 bases short and J 5 bases short, with 12 bases between. The CDR3 extends over 14 amino acids. The CDR3 region has the DNA TGTGCCAGCAGCCCCTTAAGCCGTACCGGGGAGCTGTTTTTT. Its protein product is CASSPLSRTGELFF.

V is TRBV6-5 and J is TRBJ2-3; no clear D gene. The germline V gene encodes CDR1 MNHEY and CDR2 SVGAGI. V gave up 0 bases and J gave up 0 bases, with 7 bases separating them. The CDR3 loop spans 15 amino acids. The CDR3 spells CASSYSSLSTDTQYF. The CDR3 nucleotides are TGTGCCAGCAGTTACTCGAGCTTGAGCACAGATACGCAGTATTTT.

This clone showed up just once. The J gene is TRBJ2-4, the V gene TRBV28; 8 nucleotides line up with TRBD2. V was clipped by 6 bases and J by 3 bases; unmatched bases: 7. This CDR3 comprises 15 residues. Per the germline V gene, CDR1 is MDHEN and CDR2 is SYDVKM. CDR3 nucleotide sequence: TGTGCCAGCAGCCCGGGGGGGTTTGTCAAAAACATTCAGTACTTC. This sequence encodes CASSPGGFVKNIQYF.

The rearrangement uses TRBV5-1 and TRBJ1-1; D unresolved. Trimming removed 0 bases from V and 3 bases from J, with 9 bases in between. Germline V gene data show CDR1 as SGHRS and CDR2 as YFSETQ. The CDR3 runs 14 residues. The CDR3 sequence is CASSLGTPDTEAFF. DNA for the CDR3: TGCGCCAGCAGCTTGGGAACACCGGACACTGAAGCTTTCTTT.

V and J are TRBV30 and TRBJ2-1, with 11 bases that match TRBD2. Germline V gives CDR1 GTSNPN, CDR2 SVGIG (reference sequence). This CDR3 is 17 amino acids long. V lost 0 bases, J lost 3 bases, and 7 bases stayed unmatched. The chain's CDR3 is CAWSVGTSGRGYNEQFF. The CDR3 nucleotides read TGTGCCTGGAGTGTAGGTACTAGCGGGAGAGGCTACAATGAGCAGTTCTTC.

This clone has just a few counts. The chain joins TRBV4-1 to TRBJ1-2; 12 bases are a match to TRBD1. V lost 0 bases and J lost 6; bases outside the gene matches: 8. The CDR3 runs 17 residues. Germline CDR1 reads MGHRA; CDR2 reads YSYEKL. This CDR3 is CASSQDWGTGGADGYTF. CDR3 coding DNA: TGCGCCAGCAGCCAAGATTGGGGGACAGGGGGCGCGGATGGCTACACCTTC.

This clone has more than one count but fewer than ten. V gene TRBV27 combines with J gene TRBJ1-2; D possibly corresponds to TRBD1 (6 bases). V lost 2 bases and J lost 2, with 12 bases in between. The CDR3 loop spans 15 amino acids. The V gene's germline CDR1 is MNHEY and CDR2 SMNVEV (reference sequence). CDR3 nucleotides: TGTGCCAGCAGTTTAGGGCCCCAGGGGAACTATGGCTACACCTTC. Residues: CASSLGPQGNYGYTF.

This clone appeared a single time. J is TRBJ2-4 and V is TRBV19; D is possibly TRBD1 (6 bases). The V end lost 5 bases, the J end lost 0 bases, and 11 bases lay between the germline ends. Germline values: CDR1 LNHDA, CDR2 SQIVND (reference sequence). CDR3 length: 15 residues. CDR3 in DNA: TGTGCCAGTAGTGACAGGATCATAGCCAAAAACATTCAGTACTTC. This codes for CASSDRIIAKNIQYF.

The chain employs TRBV5-4 and TRBJ2-1; the match to TRBD2 covers 15 bases. CDR1 SGHNT and CDR2 YYREEE come from the germline V gene (reference sequence). V shed 0 bases and J 9 bases; nucleotides not matched to a gene: 1. This CDR3 region has 15 residues. The CDR3 DNA reads as TGTGCCAGCAGCTTGGGGGGACTAGCGGGAGGTGAGCAGTTCTTC. Its protein is CASSLGGLAGGEQFF.

The rearrangement joins TRBV7-2 to TRBJ1-1; D uncertain. The germline gives CDR1 SGHTA, CDR2 FQGNSA. The ends were cut back, 3 bases at V and 8 bases at J, with 10 bases in the middle. The CDR3 length is 12 residues. The CDR3 sequence: CASSFTVAEAFF. Written as DNA, the CDR3 is TGTGCCAGCAGCTTCACGGTCGCGGAAGCTTTCTTT.

This sequence joins TRBV7-7 and TRBJ1-1; D unclear. CDR1 and CDR2 (germline): SSHAT, FNYEAQ (reference sequence). Trimming left V 5 bases short and J 1 base short, with 8 bases between. The CDR3 length is 13 residues. The CDR3 DNA is TGTGCCAGCAGCACCAACCCGAACACTGAAGCTTTCTTT. Its translation: CASSTNPNTEAFF.

The chain recombines TRBV7-2 with TRBJ1-6, with D tentatively TRBD1 (6 bases). Trimming stripped 0 bases from V and 9 bases from J, with 6 bases between. The CDR3 extends over 13 amino acids. Germline lookup yields CDR1 SGHTA and CDR2 FQGNSA. Here the CDR3 reads CASSLAGASPLHF. Here the CDR3 DNA reads TGTGCCAGCAGCTTAGCGGGGGCTTCACCCCTCCACTTT.

The rearrangement links TRBV19 to TRBJ1-2; the match to TRBD1 covers 7 bases. Germline CDR1 reads LNHDA; CDR2 reads SQIVND (reference sequence). The V segment lost 6 bases and the J segment 0 bases; nucleotides outside the gene matches: 10. The CDR3 totals 16 residues. CDR3 in DNA: TGTGCCAGTAGGCGAGAACCGGGACAGTCTAACTATGGCTACACCTTC. This sequence encodes CASRREPGQSNYGYTF.

This clone was seen once. V usage is TRBV27 and J usage is TRBJ2-1; 8 bases are a match to TRBD2. Unmatched junction bases numbered 17, after V lost 10 bases and J lost 9 bases. The CDR3 sequence is 15 residues long. In germline, CDR1 is MNHEY, CDR2 SMNVEV (reference sequence). Here the CDR3 DNA reads TGTGCCACCAATCCCGGGACTAGACCCTTGGGTGAGCAGTTCTTC. Its protein is CATNPGTRPLGEQFF.